The rows below give T cell receptor beta chains drawn from one sample of a study of beta chain features in type 1 diabetes. Measured with immunoSEQ multiplex PCR; TCRdb has only the in-frame clones, and not every one. The sample lists about 240,000 clones; more than 11% were seen once. Specimen: naive CD4+ T cells from blood. These receptors all stem from a man younger than 40 with type 1 diabetes. CDR3s include the opening cysteine and the closing phenylalanine or tryptophan. The D gene is left open where the match is weak. Clone size is not always given. Where it is, it says once, few, many or a class for expanded clones.

few	TRBD2	TRBJ2-7	TRBV5-4	CASSQGLAAAYEQYF	TGTGCCAGCAGCCAGGGACTAGCGGCAGCCTACGAGCAGTACTTC
.	.	TRBJ1-4	TRBV5-4	CASSLGLMSNEKLFF	TGTGCCAGCAGCTTAGGACTCATGTCCAATGAAAAACTGTTTTTT
.	.	TRBJ2-1	TRBV5-4	CASSLRSRGGLNEQFF	TGTGCCAGCAGCTTGCGATCCAGGGGAGGGCTCAATGAGCAGTTCTTC
few	.	TRBJ1-1	TRBV25-1	CASTRSEGTEAFF	TGTGCCAGCACTCGAAGCGAGGGCACTGAAGCTTTCTTT
.	.	TRBJ2-7	TRBV5-4	CASSLDGREQYF	TGTGCCAGCAGCTTGGATGGGAGAGAGCAGTACTTC
few	.	TRBJ2-5	TRBV20-1	CSARSVETQYF	TGCAGTGCTAGATCGGTTGAGACCCAGTACTTC
.	.	TRBJ1-1	TRBV2	CASRREFNTEAFF	TGTGCCAGCAGGCGGGAGTTTAACACTGAAGCTTTCTTT
few	TRBD2	TRBJ2-7	TRBV10-3	CAIQRDGAPSEQYF	TGTGCCATCCAGCGGGACGGGGCCCCCTCAGAGCAGTACTTC
.	TRBD2	TRBJ2-3	TRBV7-2	CASSRTSGSSDTQYF	TGTGCCAGCAGCCGGACTAGCGGGAGCTCAGATACGCAGTATTTT
few	TRBD1	TRBJ2-6	TRBV9	CASSVEGGSSGANVLTF	TGTGCCAGCAGCGTAGAAGGGGGCAGCTCTGGGGCCAACGTCCTGACTTTC
.	.	TRBJ1-1	TRBV19	CASSMSRVMNTEAFF	TGTGCCAGTAGTATGTCGAGGGTAATGAACACTGAAGCTTTCTTT
.	.	TRBJ1-3	TRBV5-4	CASSSRVESGNTIYF	TGTGCCAGCAGCTCCAGGGTAGAATCTGGAAACACCATATATTTT
.	.	TRBJ2-7	TRBV6-6	CASSYGGGQSYEQYF	TGTGCCAGCAGTTACGGTGGAGGGCAGTCCTACGAGCAGTACTTC
few	.	TRBJ1-1	TRBV4-1	CASSQGTVMNTEAFF	TGCGCCAGCAGCCAAGGGACAGTTATGAACACTGAAGCTTTCTTT
few	TRBD1	TRBJ2-1	TRBV5-4	CASSRDRGRSEQFF	TGTGCCAGCAGCCGGGACAGGGGGCGGAGTGAGCAGTTCTTC
.	.	TRBJ1-2	TRBV2	CASSELGGIYGYTF	TGTGCCAGCAGTGAATTGGGAGGAATCTATGGCTACACCTTC
few	TRBD2	TRBJ2-3	TRBV7-2	CASCRGGVTDTQYF	TGTGCCAGCTGCCGGGGGGGTGTCACAGATACGCAGTATTTT
few	TRBD2	TRBJ2-7	TRBV18	CASSRLAGYEQYF	TGTGCCAGCTCAAGACTAGCTGGCTACGAGCAGTACTTC
.	.	TRBJ1-2	TRBV6-5	CASSATGMTGGYTF	TGTGCCAGCAGTGCGACAGGCATGACGGGTGGCTACACCTTC
.	TRBD2	TRBJ2-3	TRBV18	CASSPRRPSGSTDTQYF	TGTGCCAGCTCACCCCGTCGGCCTAGCGGGAGCACAGATACGCAGTATTTT
.	.	TRBJ2-7	TRBV4-1	CASSQDSNRYEQYF	TGCGCCAGCAGCCAAGACTCTAACCGCTACGAGCAGTACTTC
few	TRBD1	TRBJ2-3	TRBV2	CASGRTGGAVADTQYF	TGTGCCAGCGGCCGAACAGGGGGCGCAGTAGCAGATACGCAGTATTTT
few	TRBD1	TRBJ1-6	TRBV5-1	CASSQRQGDYSPLHF	TGCGCCAGCAGCCAAAGACAGGGTGATTATTCACCCCTCCACTTT
.	.	TRBJ2-7	TRBV6-5	CASSYNRATYEQYF	TGTGCCAGCAGTTACAACAGGGCCACTTACGAGCAGTACTTC
few	TRBD1	TRBJ1-6	TRBV27	CASSMTGYNNSPLHF	TGTGCCAGCAGTATGACAGGGTATAATAATTCACCCCTCCACTTT
.	TRBD2	TRBJ2-3	TRBV9	CASSVVGTSGSTDTQYF	TGTGCCAGCAGCGTAGTAGGGACTAGCGGGAGTACAGATACGCAGTATTTT
.	TRBD2	TRBJ2-1	TRBV29-1	CSAGGAGNEQFF	TGCAGCGCGGGGGGGGCTGGAAATGAGCAGTTCTTC
few	.	TRBJ1-4	TRBV30	CAYRGLTTNEKLFF	TGTGCTTACCGTGGACTTACAACTAATGAAAAACTGTTTTTT
.	.	TRBJ2-5	TRBV6-1	CAIQGDYQETQYF	TGTGCCATCCAGGGGGACTACCAAGAGACCCAGTACTTC
.	.	TRBJ1-6	TRBV15	CATSRDMGPSPLHF	TGTGCCACCAGCAGAGATATGGGCCCATCACCCCTCCACTTT
few	.	TRBJ1-1	TRBV30	CAWSEEAYLNTEAFF	TGTGCCTGGAGTGAAGAGGCCTATTTGAACACTGAAGCTTTCTTT
few	TRBD1	TRBJ2-5	TRBV18	CASSQGTGGLQETQYF	TGTGCCAGCTCACAAGGGACAGGGGGCCTCCAAGAGACCCAGTACTTC
.	TRBD2	TRBJ2-5	TRBV27	CASSSGLVRGLAGPIKTQYF	TGTGCCAGCAGTTCCGGTCTTGTACGGGGACTAGCGGGGCCAATAAAGACCCAGTACTTC
.	.	TRBJ1-2	TRBV6-5	CAVGRGGYTF	TGTGCCGTGGGGAGGGGTGGCTACACCTTC
few	TRBD2	TRBJ2-7	TRBV6-6	CASSPPVAGAPYEQYF	TGTGCCAGCAGTCCCCCTGTAGCGGGTGCGCCTTACGAGCAGTACTTC
few	.	TRBJ2-2	TRBV5-6	CASSFQRTGELFF	TGTGCCAGCAGCTTTCAGCGCACCGGGGAGCTGTTTTTT
.	TRBD2	TRBJ2-7	TRBV28	CASWPGLAGGKLREQYF	TGTGCCAGCTGGCCGGGACTAGCGGGAGGGAAACTACGAGAGCAGTACTTC
.	.	TRBJ1-1	TRBV6-5	CASSYGQIGNTEAFF	TGTGCCAGCAGTTACGGGCAGATCGGGAACACTGAAGCTTTCTTT
.	.	TRBJ2-7	TRBV11-2	CASSSGGALYYEQYF	TGTGCCAGCAGCTCTGGCGGGGCGCTATACTACGAGCAGTACTTC
few	.	TRBJ1-1	TRBV30	CAWSEAGAAGDNTEAFF	TGTGCCTGGAGTGAGGCGGGGGCGGCGGGGGATAACACTGAAGCTTTCTTT
.	TRBD2	TRBJ2-5	TRBV5-1	CASSTSGRMQETQYF	TGCGCCAGCAGTACTAGCGGGAGGATGCAAGAGACCCAGTACTTC
few	.	TRBJ1-1	TRBV29-1	CSVGSGNTEAFF	TGCAGCGTTGGATCCGGGAACACTGAAGCTTTCTTT
.	TRBD1	TRBJ2-5	TRBV6-6	CASSLEDRQETQYF	TGTGCCAGCAGTCTCGAGGACAGGCAAGAGACCCAGTACTTC
.	.	TRBJ2-3	TRBV21-1	CASSSLGRRRTDTQYF	TGTGCCAGCAGCTCCCTGGGGCGGCGACGCACAGATACGCAGTATTTT
few	TRBD1	TRBJ1-4	TRBV18	CASSPDREGEKLFF	TGTGCCAGCTCACCGGACAGGGAAGGTGAAAAACTGTTTTTT
.	.	TRBJ2-5	TRBV5-6	CASSLWTSETQYF	TGTGCCAGCAGCTTGTGGACATCTGAGACCCAGTACTTC
.	.	TRBJ2-3	TRBV11-2	CASSLALTSPGTQYF	TGTGCCAGCAGCTTAGCTCTTACGTCACCCGGTACGCAGTATTTT
few	TRBD1	TRBJ2-6	TRBV27	CASSSTGTGGSGANVLTF	TGTGCCAGCAGTAGTACCGGGACAGGGGGCTCTGGGGCCAACGTCCTGACTTTC
few	.	TRBJ2-7	TRBV21-1	CASSKDVGDRGLEQYF	TGTGCCAGCAGCAAAGACGTTGGGGACAGGGGGCTCGAGCAGTACTTC
.	.	TRBJ1-6	TRBV2	CASSEAAAGNNSPLHF	TGTGCCAGCAGTGAAGCGGCGGCAGGGAATAATTCACCCCTCCACTTT